One and the same sample provided the 31 T cell receptor beta chains below, sequenced in a study of CD8+ T cells in alopecia areata. Extracted RNA was reverse transcribed, and the resulting cDNA served as sequencing template. Clones were read by immunoSEQ multiplex PCR, and TCRdb kept only the in-frame ones, dropping some. The sample yields about 170,000 clones, about 54% seen once. Stated treatment: oral pan-JAK inhibitor, 5-10 mg twice daily. Specimen: CD4+ T cells sorted from blood, collected at approximately week 61, from a patient treated with tofacitinib. The receptors shown here come from a human donor with alopecia areata.

This clone was found a few times. This chain connects TRBV7-2 to TRBJ2-7; 11 bases align to TRBD2. The ends lost 4 bases at V and 1 base at J; junction bases unmatched: 3. Germline V lookup: CDR1 SGHTA, CDR2 FQGNSA. The CDR3 is 15 amino acids. The CDR3 sequence is CASSSTSGVSYEQYF. In nucleotides, the CDR3 is TGTGCCAGCAGCTCGACTAGCGGGGTATCCTACGAGCAGTACTTC.

This clone was detected only a few times. The gene calls are TRBV29-1 and TRBJ1-1; TRBD1 is a possible D gene (5 bases). V shed 5 bases and J shed 8 bases, with 15 bases lying between them. CDR3 size: 12 residues. Germline V gene lookup returns CDR1 SQVTM and CDR2 ANQGSEA. The CDR3 spells CSVSGQLREAFF. Here the CDR3 DNA reads TGCAGCGTTTCAGGGCAGCTTAGAGAAGCTTTCTTT.

This clone appeared a few times. The chain employs TRBV30 and TRBJ2-2; 7 bases map to TRBD1. Losses at the gene ends were 4 bases for V and 8 bases for J; bases not matched to a gene: 4. Germline V gene lookup returns CDR1 GTSNPN and CDR2 SVGIG (reference sequence). The CDR3 loop spans 12 amino acids. This CDR3 is CAWIMDRGELFF. CDR3 nucleotides: TGTGCCTGGATTATGGACAGGGGGGAGCTGTTTTTT.

This clone was counted a single time. The chain joins TRBV4-1 to TRBJ1-5; D uncertain. The CDR3 has 17 amino acids. CDR1 MGHRA and CDR2 YSYEKL come from the germline V gene. Trimming left V 1 base short and J 0 bases short, with 13 bases between. The chain's CDR3 is CASSQVGSKLSNQPQHF. The CDR3 DNA is TGCGCCAGCAGCCAAGTGGGAAGTAAACTTAGCAATCAGCCCCAGCATTTT.

The V call is TRBV30, the J call TRBJ1-6; a weak D match, TRBD1 (5 bases). The CDR3 totals 13 residues. Trimming stripped 0 bases from V and 8 bases from J, with 8 bases between. CDR1 GTSNPN and CDR2 SVGIG come from the germline V gene (reference sequence). The CDR3 coding sequence is TGTGCCTGGAGTGTACTGGGGGATTCACCCCTCCACTTT. Protein: CAWSVLGDSPLHF.

This clone was detected only a few times. The chain has TRBV6-6 and TRBJ1-2; D may be TRBD1 (6 bases). Germline V lookup: CDR1 MNHNY, CDR2 SVGAGI (reference sequence). V dropped 7 bases and J dropped 8 bases, with 17 bases sitting between them. This CDR3 has 13 amino acids. The CDR3 protein is CASIKAGGLGYTF. The DNA of the CDR3 is TGTGCCAGCATCAAAGCCGGGGGGCTAGGCTACACCTTC.

This clone was detected a few times. Distinct nucleotide sequences in the sample also encode this CDR3. V gene TRBV10-3 combines with J gene TRBJ2-6; D remains ambiguous. V was trimmed by 4 bases and J by 0 bases, leaving 7 bases between them. Per germline, CDR1 ENHRY and CDR2 SYGVKD. CDR3 length: 15 residues. The CDR3 DNA sequence: TGTGCCATCAGTGCGGGCCTCTCTGGGGCCAACGTCCTGACTTTC. It encodes CAISAGLSGANVLTF.

In the case of this clone: Other DNA sequences from this sample encode an identical CDR3 as well. This chain connects TRBV29-1 to TRBJ2-3, with unresolved D. Trimming left V 1 base short and J 1 base short, with 6 bases between. CDR1 and CDR2 from the germline V gene are SQVTM and ANQGSEA. The CDR3 is 13 amino acids. CDR3 coding DNA: TGCAGCGTTGAAGTTGGGGGCACAGATACGCAGTATTTT. The encoded protein is CSVEVGGTDTQYF.

V gene TRBV18 combines with J gene TRBJ2-7; tentative D call: TRBD2 (5 bases). Germline lookup yields CDR1 KGHSH and CDR2 LQKENI. The CDR3 loop spans 13 amino acids. V shed 6 bases and J shed 2 bases, with 11 bases lying between them. The CDR3 reads CASSRPGTYEQYF. The CDR3 DNA sequence: TGTGCCAGCTCGCGTCCCGGGACCTACGAGCAGTACTTC. The full variable domain, in which reference TRBV18 and TRBJ2-7 provide the parts outside the CDR3, is NAGVMQNPRHLVRRRGQEARLRCSPMKGHSHVYWYRQLPEEGLKFMVYLQKENIIDESGMPKERFSAEFPKEGPSILRIQQVVRGDSAAYFCASSRPGTYEQYFGPGTRLTVT.

The chain links TRBV2 to TRBJ2-7; 10 positions match TRBD1. Germline values: CDR1 SNHLY, CDR2 FYNNEI. J was trimmed by 7 bases and V by 2 bases; bases with no gene match: 8. This CDR3 spans 15 amino acids. CDR3 residues: CASSEIHGTGVEQYF. The DNA of the CDR3 is TGTGCCAGCAGTGAAATCCATGGGACAGGGGTAGAGCAGTACTTC.

The chain recombines TRBV20-1 with TRBJ2-7; possibly TRBD1 for D (5 bases). V dropped 5 bases and J dropped 6 bases, with 11 bases sitting between them. The CDR3 runs 11 residues. Germline CDR1 and CDR2: DFQATT and SNEGSKA (reference sequence). The CDR3 is CSALGVPEQYF. The CDR3 bases are TGCAGTGCTCTAGGGGTCCCCGAGCAGTACTTC.

This clone is a singleton in its sample. This rearrangement joins TRBV20-1 to TRBJ2-5; TRBD2 matches at 7 bases. The germline gives CDR1 DFQATT, CDR2 SNEGSKA (reference sequence). This CDR3 contains 11 residues. The CDR3 nucleotides read TGCAGCATTCTAGCGGAAGAGACCCAGTACTTC. It codes for CSILAEETQYF.

This rearrangement joins TRBV20-1 to TRBJ2-5; D might be TRBD1 (6 bases). In germline, CDR1 is DFQATT, CDR2 SNEGSKA (reference sequence). CDR3 length: 11 amino acids. The germline V and J ends were trimmed by 3 bases and 5 bases, with 7 bases remaining between them. CDR3 protein: CSARQGETQYF. The CDR3 DNA follows: TGCAGTGCTAGGCAGGGGGAGACCCAGTACTTC.

The chain combines TRBV7-8 with TRBJ2-5, with D possibly TRBD1 on 6 matching bases. Trimming left V 1 base short and J 4 bases short, with 7 bases between. The CDR3 runs 13 residues. Germline CDR1 is SGHVS and CDR2 is FQNEAQ. DNA of the CDR3: TGTGCCAGCAGCTTAGTGGGGGCAGAGACCCAGTACTTC. Amino acid sequence: CASSLVGAETQYF.

The gene calls are TRBV29-1 and TRBJ1-2; 9 bases fit TRBD1. CDR1 is SQVTM and CDR2 is ANQGSEA in the germline V gene. Trimming at V came to 6 bases and at J to 9 bases, leaving 14 bases not matched to a gene. The CDR3 extends over 14 amino acids. CDR3 residues: CSVGGLTGGFRYTF. The CDR3 DNA reads TGCAGCGTCGGAGGGCTTACAGGGGGCTTTCGCTACACCTTC.

The J gene is TRBJ2-3, the V gene TRBV29-1, with 13 nucleotides matching TRBD2. Germline V lookup: CDR1 SQVTM, CDR2 ANQGSEA. V trimming: 2 bases; J trimming: 6 bases; junction bases outside the gene matches: 5. This CDR3 region has 15 residues. CDR3 nucleotides: TGCAGCGTTGAAACCGGGACTAGCGGGGCTGATACGCAGTATTTT. This gives the protein CSVETGTSGADTQYF.

This chain connects TRBV2 to TRBJ2-2; TRBD1 agrees at 9 bases. V shed 5 bases, J shed 8 bases, and the junction held 9 bases outside the gene matches. This CDR3 contains 15 residues. The germline gives CDR1 SNHLY, CDR2 FYNNEI. This CDR3 is CASSSYTGQGGELFF. The CDR3 nucleotides are TGTGCCAGCAGTTCTTATACGGGACAGGGAGGGGAGCTGTTTTTT.

This clone was observed a handful of times. The chain is built from TRBV30 and TRBJ1-5, with 7 positions matching TRBD1. The V gene end was trimmed by 0 bases and the J gene end by 9 bases; junction bases not matched to a gene: 8. Germline V gene lookup returns CDR1 GTSNPN and CDR2 SVGIG (reference sequence). This CDR3 has 14 residues. CDR3 coding DNA: TGTGCCTGGAGTGTTGGGACAGAAAATTCGCCCCAGCATTTT. As protein: CAWSVGTENSPQHF.

In this sample, this clone turned up a few times. The chain joins TRBV2 to TRBJ2-1; D not certain. V was shortened by 1 base and J by 6 bases, with 13 bases between the two germline ends. The germline V gene has CDR1 SNHLY and CDR2 FYNNEI. The CDR3 consists of 15 residues. The CDR3 bases are TGTGCCAGCAGTGAAGGGGGTAGTTTCGGCAATGAGCAGTTCTTC. It specifies CASSEGGSFGNEQFF.

The J gene is TRBJ1-1, the V gene TRBV13, with no clear D. The CDR3 length is 11 residues. From germline, CDR1 is PRHDT and CDR2 FYEKMQ (reference sequence). Trimming cost V 8 bases and J 4 bases, with 8 bases left between them. In DNA form, the CDR3 reads TGTGCCAGCCGGTATAGCACTGAAGCTTTCTTT. This sequence encodes CASRYSTEAFF. Full variable domain (outside the CDR3, taken from reference TRBV13 and TRBJ1-1): AAGVIQSPRHLIKEKRETATLKCYPIPRHDTVYWYQQGPGQDPQFLISFYEKMQSDKGSIPDRFSAQQFSDYHSELNMSSLELGDSALYFCASRYSTEAFFGQGTRLTVV.

The rearrangement uses TRBV15 and TRBJ1-2; D not resolved. Trimming removed 0 bases at V and 0 bases at J, with 5 bases between. Germline V gene data show CDR1 as LNHNV and CDR2 as YYDKDF (reference sequence). The CDR3 runs to 14 residues. CDR3 protein: CATSRDRTNYGYTF. CDR3 sequence (DNA): TGTGCCACCAGCAGAGATCGGACTAACTATGGCTACACCTTC.

The rearrangement links TRBV18 to TRBJ2-7; the D gene is possibly TRBD2 (6 bases). Germline-derived CDR1 and CDR2 are KGHSH and LQKENI. Trimming took 1 base from V and 6 from J, leaving 10 bases between them. The CDR3 extends over 13 amino acids. CDR3 in amino acids: CASSPQREVEQYF. The CDR3 DNA reads as TGTGCCAGCTCACCACAGAGGGAGGTCGAGCAGTACTTC.

A few counts support this clone. The V and J genes are TRBV7-9 and TRBJ1-1, with D possibly being TRBD1 (6 bases). Trimming removed 5 bases at V and 4 bases at J, with 26 bases between. The length of the CDR3 is 18 residues. CDR1 and CDR2 (germline): SEHNR, FQNEAQ (reference sequence). In nucleotides, the CDR3 is TGTGCCAGCAGCCAGAGGGGGTCGGACCCCGGTTCGGGCACTGAAGCTTTCTTT. Amino acid sequence: CASSQRGSDPGSGTEAFF.

The chain uses TRBV30 and TRBJ2-5, with 8 bases aligning to TRBD2. CDR3 length: 17 amino acids. V was clipped by 4 bases and J by 3 bases; unmatched bases: 16. CDR1 is GTSNPN and CDR2 is SVGIG in the germline V gene (reference sequence). As DNA, the CDR3 is TGTGCCTGGAAGGAGCCCGGGGGGGCATTTAGTGAAGAGACCCAGTACTTC. Translation gives CAWKEPGGAFSEETQYF.

This chain uses TRBV9 with TRBJ1-4; D unresolved. The CDR3 loop spans 11 amino acids. V lost 7 bases, J lost 8 bases, and 9 bases lay in between. Germline V CDR1 and CDR2: SGDLS, YYNGEE. CDR3 in DNA: TGTGCCAGCGGGGAGCCGGAAAAACTGTTTTTT. This sequence encodes CASGEPEKLFF.

The chain recombines TRBV6-6 with TRBJ1-5; no clear D gene. V was shortened by 5 bases and J by 2 bases, with 13 bases between the two germline ends. The CDR3 is 15 residues long. The V gene's germline CDR1 is MNHNY and CDR2 SVGAGI (reference sequence). CDR3 in DNA: TGTGCCAGCAGTCCACAGCAGTGGGGCAATCAGCCCCAGCATTTT. The encoded protein is CASSPQQWGNQPQHF.

The chain has TRBV11-2 and TRBJ2-5; D unclear. Trimming cost V 0 bases and J 3 bases, with 5 bases left between them. CDR1 SGHAT and CDR2 FQNNGV come from the germline V gene. The CDR3 covers 13 residues. CDR3 amino acids: CASSLEAEETQYF. The CDR3 region has the DNA TGTGCCAGCAGCTTAGAAGCAGAAGAGACCCAGTACTTC.

This rearrangement joins TRBV2 to TRBJ2-7, with D possibly being TRBD1 (7 bases). The CDR3 is 13 amino acids. Trimming stripped 6 bases from V and 3 bases from J, with 12 bases between. Looked up from germline, CDR1 is SNHLY and CDR2 is FYNNEI. CDR3 nucleotide sequence: TGTGCCAGCAGGCAGGGGGGAGACTACGAGCAGTACTTC. Amino acid sequence: CASRQGGDYEQYF. The entire variable domain, with the rest obtained from reference TRBV2 and TRBJ2-7, is as follows: EPEVTQTPSHQVTQMGQEVILRCVPISNHLYFYWYRQILGQKVEFLVSFYNNEISEKSEIFDDQFSVERPDGSNFTLKIRSTKLEDSAMYFCASRQGGDYEQYFGPGTRLTVT.

The CDR3 here is CASGWPQLGGGIQYF. CDR3 bases: TGTGCTAGTGGTTGGCCCCAGTTGGGCGGGGGCATTCAGTACTTC. V gene TRBV12-5 combines with J gene TRBJ2-4; TRBD2 aligns across 7 bases. Trimming removed 4 bases from V and 9 bases from J; junction bases left unmatched: 12. CDR1 is LGHNT, CDR2 FRNRAP, per germline. This CDR3 spans 15 amino acids.

This chain joins TRBV4-1 and TRBJ2-7; maybe TRBD2 (6 bases). Germline-derived CDR1 and CDR2 are MGHRA and YSYEKL. The V and J ends lost 1 base and 4 bases respectively, with 11 bases between them. This CDR3 is 14 amino acids long. The CDR3 DNA sequence: TGCGCCAGCAGCCAAGTTGGCGGGGCGTACGAGCAGTACTTC. It yields the protein CASSQVGGAYEQYF.

CDR3 sequence: CAWTAGLADHYNEQFF. DNA of the CDR3: TGTGCCTGGACTGCGGGACTAGCGGACCACTACAATGAGCAGTTCTTC. V is TRBV30 and J is TRBJ2-1; TRBD2 matches 11 bases. The CDR3 runs 16 residues. The germline V gene has CDR1 GTSNPN and CDR2 SVGIG (reference sequence). Trimming removed 4 bases from V and 3 bases from J; junction bases left unmatched: 8. Variable domain in full (rest from reference TRBV30 and TRBJ2-1): SQTIHQWPATLVQPVGSPLSLECTVEGTSNPNLYWYRQAAGRGLQLLFYSVGIGQISSEVPQNLSASRPQDRQFILSSKKLLLSDSGFYLCAWTAGLADHYNEQFFGPGTRLTVL.